These T cell receptor beta chains were read from a single sample in a study of T cell responses to AZD1222 COVID-19 vaccine. The method was immunoSEQ multiplex PCR; TCRdb's version includes in-frame clones alone and lacks a portion of them. The sample shows 54,000 or so clones, roughly three quarters of them seen only once. The specimen was peripheral blood, collected 28 days after the second AZD1222 dose. These receptors originate from an adult who received the AZD1222 COVID-19 vaccine. The CDR3 runs from the conserved cysteine through the conserved F or W. Each record gives: clone size, D gene, V gene, J gene, CDR3 protein, CDR3 DNA. The D gene is left open where the match is weak. Size is omitted from some rows. Given values are once, few, many or a class for expanded clones.

clone_size: few
d_call: -
v_call: TRBV9
j_call: TRBJ1-1
cdr3_aa: CASSTSLGGMNTEAFF
cdr3_nt: TGTGCCAGCAGCACCTCCCTGGGAGGGATGAACACTGAAGCTTTCTTT

clone_size: -
d_call: -
v_call: TRBV5-6
j_call: TRBJ2-5
cdr3_aa: CASSLGAWGSETQYF
cdr3_nt: TGTGCCAGCAGTCTAGGGGCCTGGGGGTCGGAGACCCAGTACTTC

clone_size: -
d_call: -
v_call: TRBV10-1
j_call: TRBJ1-2
cdr3_aa: CASSESATDYGYTF
cdr3_nt: TGCGCCAGCAGTGAGTCCGCGACAGACTATGGCTACACCTTC

clone_size: -
d_call: TRBD2
v_call: TRBV5-1
j_call: TRBJ2-1
cdr3_aa: CASSSGGVNEQFF
cdr3_nt: TGCGCCAGCAGCTCCGGGGGGGTAAATGAGCAGTTCTTC

clone_size: once
d_call: -
v_call: TRBV29-1
j_call: TRBJ2-5
cdr3_aa: CSVSGPGETQYF
cdr3_nt: TGCAGCGTAAGCGGTCCCGGGGAGACCCAGTACTTC

clone_size: medium-sized
d_call: TRBD1
v_call: TRBV11-2
j_call: TRBJ1-1
cdr3_aa: CASTGTGGDTEAFF
cdr3_nt: TGTGCCAGCACCGGAACAGGGGGCGACACTGAAGCTTTCTTT

clone_size: -
d_call: -
v_call: TRBV7-2
j_call: TRBJ1-5
cdr3_aa: CASSFYRDQPQHF
cdr3_nt: TGTGCCAGCAGCTTCTACCGGGATCAGCCCCAGCATTTT

clone_size: -
d_call: TRBD1
v_call: TRBV28
j_call: TRBJ1-5
cdr3_aa: CASRPDRGGGQPQHF
cdr3_nt: TGTGCCAGCAGACCCGACAGGGGCGGGGGGCAGCCCCAGCATTTT

clone_size: -
d_call: TRBD1
v_call: TRBV5-6
j_call: TRBJ2-2
cdr3_aa: CASSWRQGVGELFF
cdr3_nt: TGTGCCAGCAGCTGGCGACAGGGAGTCGGGGAGCTGTTTTTT

clone_size: -
d_call: -
v_call: TRBV27
j_call: TRBJ1-4
cdr3_aa: CASSPWMGEKLFF
cdr3_nt: TGTGCCAGCAGTCCGTGGATGGGTGAAAAACTGTTTTTT

clone_size: -
d_call: TRBD2
v_call: TRBV7-2
j_call: TRBJ2-2
cdr3_aa: CASSPLLAGVTGELFF
cdr3_nt: TGTGCCAGCAGCCCCCTTCTAGCGGGAGTCACCGGGGAGCTGTTTTTT

clone_size: -
d_call: TRBD2
v_call: TRBV7-2
j_call: TRBJ2-3
cdr3_aa: CASSLDSRGGDTQYF
cdr3_nt: TGTGCCAGCAGCTTAGATTCCCGGGGGGGAGATACGCAGTATTTT

clone_size: -
d_call: TRBD1
v_call: TRBV7-8
j_call: TRBJ1-2
cdr3_aa: CASSPGQLYGYTF
cdr3_nt: TGTGCCAGCAGCCCGGGACAGCTCTATGGCTACACCTTC

clone_size: -
d_call: TRBD1
v_call: TRBV19
j_call: TRBJ1-2
cdr3_aa: CASSSQGGGYTF
cdr3_nt: TGTGCCAGTAGTAGCCAGGGGGGTGGCTACACCTTC

clone_size: -
d_call: TRBD1
v_call: TRBV28
j_call: TRBJ1-4
cdr3_aa: CASSFRARGREKLFF
cdr3_nt: TGTGCCAGCAGTTTCAGGGCCAGGGGGAGGGAAAAACTGTTTTTT

clone_size: -
d_call: TRBD2
v_call: TRBV5-4
j_call: TRBJ2-5
cdr3_aa: CASTQGGGSGSGAQYF
cdr3_nt: TGTGCCAGCACCCAAGGCGGGGGAAGCGGGTCGGGGGCCCAGTACTTC

clone_size: -
d_call: -
v_call: TRBV19
j_call: TRBJ2-3
cdr3_aa: CASSINTGDTQYF
cdr3_nt: TGTGCCAGTAGTATTAATACGGGGGATACGCAGTATTTT

clone_size: -
d_call: -
v_call: TRBV28
j_call: TRBJ1-2
cdr3_aa: CASTQLEYGYTF
cdr3_nt: TGTGCCAGCACCCAACTGGAGTATGGCTACACCTTC

clone_size: -
d_call: TRBD2
v_call: TRBV3-1/TRBV3-2
j_call: TRBJ2-1
cdr3_aa: CASARWSAGGPNEQFF
cdr3_nt: TGTGCCAGCGCTAGGTGGTCTGCGGGAGGGCCTAATGAGCAGTTCTTC

clone_size: -
d_call: -
v_call: TRBV7-8
j_call: TRBJ2-7
cdr3_aa: CASSLVIDSTYEQYF
cdr3_nt: TGTGCCAGCAGCTTAGTTATAGACAGCACCTACGAGCAGTACTTC

clone_size: -
d_call: -
v_call: TRBV6-5
j_call: TRBJ1-5
cdr3_aa: CASRQTTENQPQHF
cdr3_nt: TGTGCCAGCAGACAGACGACGGAGAATCAGCCCCAGCATTTT

clone_size: many
d_call: TRBD1
v_call: TRBV11-2
j_call: TRBJ2-1
cdr3_aa: CASSLVWSAQGAREQFF
cdr3_nt: TGTGCCAGCAGCTTAGTCTGGTCGGCGCAGGGGGCTCGTGAGCAGTTCTTC

clone_size: -
d_call: TRBD1
v_call: TRBV10-3
j_call: TRBJ2-3
cdr3_aa: CATHDRVGFTDTQYF
cdr3_nt: TGTGCCACCCACGACAGGGTCGGGTTCACAGATACGCAGTATTTT

clone_size: -
d_call: TRBD1
v_call: TRBV15
j_call: TRBJ1-3
cdr3_aa: CATSRDTGTGGRISGNTIYF
cdr3_nt: TGTGCCACCAGCAGAGATACCGGGACAGGGGGCCGAATCTCTGGAAACACCATATATTTT

clone_size: -
d_call: -
v_call: TRBV21-1
j_call: TRBJ2-1
cdr3_aa: CASSPRGRATWDEQFF
cdr3_nt: TGTGCCAGCAGCCCACGCGGCAGGGCCACTTGGGATGAGCAGTTCTTC

clone_size: -
d_call: -
v_call: TRBV12-3/TRBV12-4
j_call: TRBJ1-2
cdr3_aa: CASSLGSAGYTF
cdr3_nt: TGTGCCAGCAGTTTGGGTTCGGCTGGCTACACCTTC

clone_size: few
d_call: -
v_call: TRBV19
j_call: TRBJ2-2
cdr3_aa: CASRERSGRSNTGELFF
cdr3_nt: TGTGCCAGTAGAGAGAGAAGCGGGCGATCGAACACCGGGGAGCTGTTTTTT

clone_size: many
d_call: -
v_call: TRBV30
j_call: TRBJ2-1
cdr3_aa: CAWRGAPYNEQFF
cdr3_nt: TGTGCCTGGAGGGGGGCGCCGTACAATGAGCAGTTCTTC

clone_size: -
d_call: -
v_call: TRBV27
j_call: TRBJ2-7
cdr3_aa: CASRSTGVWGEQYF
cdr3_nt: TGTGCCAGCAGATCTACAGGCGTTTGGGGCGAGCAGTACTTC

clone_size: -
d_call: TRBD1
v_call: TRBV18
j_call: TRBJ1-1
cdr3_aa: CASSPSGQGYTEAFF
cdr3_nt: TGTGCCAGCTCCCCCTCGGGACAGGGGTACACTGAAGCTTTCTTT

clone_size: -
d_call: -
v_call: TRBV3-1/TRBV3-2
j_call: TRBJ1-2
cdr3_aa: CASSQGGQTDGYTF
cdr3_nt: TGTGCCAGCAGCCAAGGAGGACAAACTGATGGCTACACCTTC

clone_size: few
d_call: -
v_call: TRBV5-4
j_call: TRBJ1-6
cdr3_aa: CASSLEGEYSPLHF
cdr3_nt: TGTGCCAGCAGCTTGGAGGGGGAGTATTCACCCCTCCACTTT